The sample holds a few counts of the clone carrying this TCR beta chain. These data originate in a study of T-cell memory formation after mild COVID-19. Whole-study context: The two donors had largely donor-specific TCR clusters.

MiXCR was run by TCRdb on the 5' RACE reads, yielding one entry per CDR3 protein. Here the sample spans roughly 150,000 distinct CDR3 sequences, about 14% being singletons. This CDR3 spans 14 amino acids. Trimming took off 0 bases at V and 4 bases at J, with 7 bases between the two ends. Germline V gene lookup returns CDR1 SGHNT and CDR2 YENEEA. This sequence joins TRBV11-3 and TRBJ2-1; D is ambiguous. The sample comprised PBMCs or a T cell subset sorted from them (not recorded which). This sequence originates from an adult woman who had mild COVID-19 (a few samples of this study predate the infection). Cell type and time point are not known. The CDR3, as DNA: TGTGCCAGCAGCTTAGATTCATCGTACAATGAGCAGTTCTTC. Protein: CASSLDSSYNEQFF.